The rows below give T cell receptor beta chains drawn from one sample of a study of blood T cell repertoires in COVID-19. Assay used: immunoSEQ multiplex PCR; TCRdb lists only in-frame clones, some missing. The sample holds around 100,000 clones, about 85% seen once. The sequenced material came from peripheral blood. Receptors were obtained from a man between 50 and 59 years old in a cohort sampled during active COVID-19. The CDR3 runs from the conserved cysteine through the conserved F or W. A D gene is named only where the DNA matches it firmly. Size values are once, few and many counts, or a class for expanded clones, and some rows have none.

d_call	v_call	j_call	clone_size	cdr3_aa	cdr3_nt
TRBD2	TRBV20-1	TRBJ2-1	-	CSASRPSGGAYNEQFF	TGCAGTGCTAGTCGCCCTAGCGGGGGGGCCTACAATGAGCAGTTCTTC
TRBD1	TRBV16	TRBJ2-5	-	CASSQSGQYQETQYF	TGTGCCAGCAGCCAATCGGGACAGTACCAAGAGACCCAGTACTTC
-	TRBV7-2	TRBJ1-5	-	CASSPLAGWPQHF	TGTGCCAGCAGCCCCTTGGCGGGGTGGCCCCAGCATTTT
TRBD1	TRBV28	TRBJ2-3	-	CASSMRQGSTDTQYF	TGTGCCAGCAGTATGAGACAGGGAAGCACAGATACGCAGTATTTT
TRBD2	TRBV9	TRBJ2-2	-	CASSVGAGGYTGELFF	TGTGCCAGCAGCGTTGGAGCGGGGGGGTACACCGGGGAGCTGTTTTTT
-	TRBV5-4	TRBJ1-3	few	CASSLAGGLGNTIYF	TGTGCCAGCAGCTTGGCCGGTGGGCTAGGAAACACCATATATTTT
TRBD1	TRBV5-5	TRBJ2-7	few	CASSLGTGPYEQYF	TGTGCCAGCAGCTTGGGGACAGGGCCCTACGAGCAGTACTTC
-	TRBV5-5	TRBJ2-7	-	CASSSLAGTAYEQYF	TGTGCCAGCAGCTCTCTGGCGGGGACCGCCTACGAGCAGTACTTC
-	TRBV11-3	TRBJ2-7	-	CASSFPEISYEQYF	TGTGCCAGCAGCTTTCCGGAGATCTCCTACGAGCAGTACTTC
-	TRBV3-1/TRBV3-2	TRBJ2-3	-	CASSQTRQPHTDTQYF	TGTGCCAGCAGCCAAACCCGACAGCCGCACACAGATACGCAGTATTTT
TRBD2	TRBV11-3	TRBJ2-7	-	CASSSSTSGGRDEQYF	TGTGCCAGCAGCTCTTCGACTAGCGGGGGTAGGGACGAGCAGTACTTC
TRBD1	TRBV6-5	TRBJ1-1	-	CASSSTGLLTFF	TGTGCCAGCAGTTCGACAGGGCTTTTGACTTTCTTT
-	TRBV5-1	TRBJ2-3	-	CASSPSGASLSTQYF	TGCGCCAGCAGCCCGAGCGGTGCCAGCCTCTCTACGCAGTATTTT
TRBD2	TRBV5-1	TRBJ2-5	-	CASSLALRGGASGTQYF	TGCGCCAGCAGCTTGGCCCTTCGCGGGGGGGCCTCGGGGACCCAGTACTTC
-	TRBV18	TRBJ2-3	-	CASSPSASRVKNTQYF	TGTGCCAGCTCACCCTCGGCGTCCAGGGTGAAGAATACGCAGTATTTT
TRBD2	TRBV5-4	TRBJ2-1	-	CASSPAGKRGGDNEQFF	TGTGCCAGCAGCCCCGCCGGGAAGCGGGGGGGAGACAATGAGCAGTTCTTC
TRBD1	TRBV11-2	TRBJ1-6	-	CASSPRQGARSPLHF	TGTGCCAGCAGCCCTCGACAGGGGGCGCGTTCACCCCTCCACTTT
-	TRBV28	TRBJ2-1	-	CASSLGSGFNEQFF	TGTGCCAGCAGTTTAGGGTCAGGGTTCAATGAGCAGTTCTTC
-	TRBV5-1	TRBJ1-4	-	CASSLGGTVAQNEKLFF	TGCGCCAGCAGCTTGGGCGGGACGGTGGCCCAGAATGAAAAACTGTTTTTT
-	TRBV7-9	TRBJ1-1	-	CASSFRDTEAFF	TGTGCCAGCAGCTTCCGGGACACTGAAGCTTTCTTT
TRBD1	TRBV20-1	TRBJ2-3	few	CSAKGTGTQYF	TGCAGTGCTAAAGGGACAGGGACGCAGTATTTT
-	TRBV19	TRBJ1-6	few	CASRTEGSSYNSPLHF	TGTGCCAGTAGGACGGAGGGGAGCTCCTATAATTCACCCCTCCACTTT
TRBD1	TRBV2	TRBJ1-5	-	CASRGQPDYSNQPQHF	TGTGCCAGCAGGGGACAGCCAGATTATAGCAATCAGCCCCAGCATTTT
TRBD1	TRBV7-9	TRBJ1-1	-	CASSITGGAGTEAFF	TGTGCCAGCAGCATAACAGGGGGCGCGGGCACTGAAGCTTTCTTT
TRBD1	TRBV6-5	TRBJ1-5	-	CASQPGQGSNQPQHF	TGTGCCAGCCAACCGGGACAGGGAAGCAATCAGCCCCAGCATTTT
TRBD2	TRBV6-2/TRBV6-3	TRBJ2-1	-	CASSYQTSGGAGWNEQFF	TGTGCCAGCAGTTACCAGACTAGCGGGGGGGCTGGGTGGAATGAGCAGTTCTTC
TRBD1	TRBV9	TRBJ1-1	-	CASSAWDSANTEAFF	TGTGCCAGCAGCGCTTGGGACAGCGCAAACACTGAAGCTTTCTTT